This T cell receptor beta chain was profiled in a study of T-cell memory formation after mild COVID-19. Study overall: Clustering of TCRs was largely donor specific.

Employing constant-segment primers, 5'RACE generated TCR alpha and TCR beta cDNA libraries bearing sample barcodes and UMIs. Using its own MiXCR run on the 5' RACE reads, TCRdb lists one record per CDR3 protein. The table includes roughly 130,000 distinct CDR3 sequences, 15% to 20% detected once. Germline V gene data show CDR1 as ENHRY and CDR2 as SYGVKD. The CDR3 runs 14 residues. Trimming removed 8 bases from V and 5 bases from J; junction bases left unmatched: 6. Comment on this clonotype: What it binds is not known.

Points from the study as a whole: Researchers found some responding clones in pre-infection memory, a sign that cross-reactive memory joined. CD4+ bias marked clones expanding day 15 to 37, unlike balanced contracting clones.

The chain recombines TRBV10-3 with TRBJ1-5, with 10 bases that match TRBD1. Material: PBMCs or a T cell subset sorted from them (not recorded which). This receptor was taken from a man aged 18 to 29 who had mild COVID-19 (a few samples of this study predate the infection). Cell type and time point are not known. CDR3: CAIASTGGDQPQHF. The CDR3 DNA reads as TGTGCCATCGCCTCGACAGGGGGCGATCAGCCCCAGCATTTT.